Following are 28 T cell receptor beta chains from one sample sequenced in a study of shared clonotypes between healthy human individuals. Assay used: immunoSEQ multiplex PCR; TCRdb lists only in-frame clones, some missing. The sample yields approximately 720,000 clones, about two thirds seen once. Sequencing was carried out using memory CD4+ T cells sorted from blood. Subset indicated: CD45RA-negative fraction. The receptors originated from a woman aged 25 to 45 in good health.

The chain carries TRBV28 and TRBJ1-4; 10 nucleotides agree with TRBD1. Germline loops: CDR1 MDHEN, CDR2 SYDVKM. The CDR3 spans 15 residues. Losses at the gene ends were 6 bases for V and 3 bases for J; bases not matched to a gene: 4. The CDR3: CASRTGGRANEKLFF. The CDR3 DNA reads TGTGCCAGCAGGACAGGGGGCAGGGCTAATGAAAAACTGTTTTTT.

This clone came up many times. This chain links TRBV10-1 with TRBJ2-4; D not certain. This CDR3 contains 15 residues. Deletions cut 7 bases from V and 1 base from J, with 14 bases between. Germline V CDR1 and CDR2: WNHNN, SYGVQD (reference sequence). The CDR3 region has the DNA TGCGCCAGCAACCGACCCATTGCCGCCAAAAACATTCAGTACTTC. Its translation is CASNRPIAAKNIQYF.

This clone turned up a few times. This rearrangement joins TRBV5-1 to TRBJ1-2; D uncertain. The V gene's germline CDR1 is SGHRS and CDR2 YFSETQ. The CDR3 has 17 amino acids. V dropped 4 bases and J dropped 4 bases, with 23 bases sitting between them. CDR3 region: CASSPVNNPEEGYGYTF. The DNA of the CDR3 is TGCGCCAGCAGCCCCGTAAACAACCCCGAGGAGGGCTATGGCTACACCTTC. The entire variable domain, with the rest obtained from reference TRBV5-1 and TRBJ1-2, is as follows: KAGVTQTPRYLIKTRGQQVTLSCSPISGHRSVSWYQQTPGQGLQFLFEYFSETQRNKGNFPGRFSGRQFSNSRSEMNVSTLELGDSALYLCASSPVNNPEEGYGYTFGSGTRLTVV.

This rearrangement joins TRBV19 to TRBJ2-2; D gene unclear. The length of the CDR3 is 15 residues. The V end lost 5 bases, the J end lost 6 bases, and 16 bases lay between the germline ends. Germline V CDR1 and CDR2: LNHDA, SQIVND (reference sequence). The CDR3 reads CASSSRPRVAGELFF. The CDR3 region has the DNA TGTGCCAGTAGTTCGCGCCCTCGGGTGGCCGGGGAGCTGTTTTTT.

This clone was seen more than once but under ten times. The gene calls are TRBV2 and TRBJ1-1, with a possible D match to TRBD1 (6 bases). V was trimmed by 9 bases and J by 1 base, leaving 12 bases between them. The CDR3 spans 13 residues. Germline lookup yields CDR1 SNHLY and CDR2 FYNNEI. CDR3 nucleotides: TGTGCCAGGGGGGCCCTAGGGAACACTGAAGCTTTCTTT. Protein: CARGALGNTEAFF.

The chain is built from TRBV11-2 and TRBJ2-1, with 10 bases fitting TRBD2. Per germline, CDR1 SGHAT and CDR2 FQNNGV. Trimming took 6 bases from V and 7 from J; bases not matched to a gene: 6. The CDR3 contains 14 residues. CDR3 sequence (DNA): TGTGCCAGCAGACCCGTTAGCGGGAGGAATGAGCAGTTCTTC. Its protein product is CASRPVSGRNEQFF.

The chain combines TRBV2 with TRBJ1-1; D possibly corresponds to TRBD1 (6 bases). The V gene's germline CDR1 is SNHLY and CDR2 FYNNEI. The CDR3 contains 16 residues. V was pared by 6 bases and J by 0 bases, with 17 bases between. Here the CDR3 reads CASRGKQGNMNTEAFF. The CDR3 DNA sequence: TGTGCCAGCAGGGGGAAGCAGGGGAACATGAACACTGAAGCTTTCTTT.

CDR3 bases: TGTGCCAGCAGCGCACGGCGGCAAGAGACCCAGTACTTC. Residues: CASSARRQETQYF. The chain links TRBV7-2 to TRBJ2-5; no definite D call. Germline V lookup: CDR1 SGHTA, CDR2 FQGNSA. CDR3 length: 13 amino acids. V dropped 5 bases and J dropped 2 bases, with 9 bases sitting between them.

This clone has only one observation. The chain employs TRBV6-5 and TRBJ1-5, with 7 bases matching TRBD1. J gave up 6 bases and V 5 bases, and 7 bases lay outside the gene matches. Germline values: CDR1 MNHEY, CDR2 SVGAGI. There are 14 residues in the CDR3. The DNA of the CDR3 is TGTGCCAGCAGTCCGCACAGGGGCGGTCAGCCCCAGCATTTT. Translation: CASSPHRGGQPQHF.

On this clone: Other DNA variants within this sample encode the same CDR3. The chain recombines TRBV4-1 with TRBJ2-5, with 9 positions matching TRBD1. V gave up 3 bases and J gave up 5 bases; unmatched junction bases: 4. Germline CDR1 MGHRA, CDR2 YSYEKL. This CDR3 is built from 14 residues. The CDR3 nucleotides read TGCGCCAGCAGCCAGGGACAGGGCGGCGAGACCCAGTACTTC. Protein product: CASSQGQGGETQYF.

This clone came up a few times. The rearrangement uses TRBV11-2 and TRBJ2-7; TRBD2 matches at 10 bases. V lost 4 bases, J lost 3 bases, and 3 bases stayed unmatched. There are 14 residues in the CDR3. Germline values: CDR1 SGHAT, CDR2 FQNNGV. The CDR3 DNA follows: TGTGCCAGCAGCTGGACTAGCGGTAACTACGAGCAGTACTTC. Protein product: CASSWTSGNYEQYF.

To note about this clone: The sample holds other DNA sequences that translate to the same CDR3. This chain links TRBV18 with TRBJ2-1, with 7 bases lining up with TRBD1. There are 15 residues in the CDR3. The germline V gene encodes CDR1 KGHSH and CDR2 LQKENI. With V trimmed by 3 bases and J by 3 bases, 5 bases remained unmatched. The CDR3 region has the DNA TGTGCCAGCTCACCGAACCGGGACAGCTACAATGAGCAGTTCTTC. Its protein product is CASSPNRDSYNEQFF.

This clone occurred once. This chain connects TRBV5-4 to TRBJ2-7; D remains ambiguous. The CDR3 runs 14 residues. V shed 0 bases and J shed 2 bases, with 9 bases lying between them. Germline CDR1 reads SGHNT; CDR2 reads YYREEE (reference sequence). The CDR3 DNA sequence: TGTGCCAGCAGCTTGGCGGGTCTCACCTACGAGCAGTACTTC. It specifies CASSLAGLTYEQYF.

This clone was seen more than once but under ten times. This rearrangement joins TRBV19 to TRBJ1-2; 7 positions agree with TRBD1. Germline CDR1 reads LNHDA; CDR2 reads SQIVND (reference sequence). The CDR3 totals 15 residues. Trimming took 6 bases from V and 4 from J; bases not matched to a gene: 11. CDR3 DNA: TGTGCCAGTAGCCTGACAGGGAGGTGGTTCTATGGCTACACCTTC. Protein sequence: CASSLTGRWFYGYTF.

CDR3 loop: CASAIGQGNGYTF. In DNA form, the CDR3 reads TGTGCCAGCGCAATAGGGCAGGGGAATGGCTACACCTTC. The V and J genes are TRBV28 and TRBJ1-2, with D possibly matching TRBD1 (6 bases). The CDR3 spans 13 residues. Trimming removed 8 bases at V and 6 bases at J, with 16 bases between. The germline V gene encodes CDR1 MDHEN and CDR2 SYDVKM.

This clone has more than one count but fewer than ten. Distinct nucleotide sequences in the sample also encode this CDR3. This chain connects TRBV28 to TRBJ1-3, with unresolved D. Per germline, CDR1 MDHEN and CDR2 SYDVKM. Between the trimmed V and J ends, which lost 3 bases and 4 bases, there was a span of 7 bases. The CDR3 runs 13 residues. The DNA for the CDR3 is TGTGCCAGCAGTTTCCAGTCCGGAAACACCATATATTTT. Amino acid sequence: CASSFQSGNTIYF.

CDR3 residues: CAWSVLRGLSGYGYTF. CDR3 nucleotide sequence: TGTGCCTGGAGTGTACTAAGGGGGCTGAGCGGCTATGGCTACACCTTC. The chain recombines TRBV30 with TRBJ1-2, with 7 nucleotides matching TRBD1. Germline V gene lookup returns CDR1 GTSNPN and CDR2 SVGIG (reference sequence). CDR3 length: 16 residues. Trimming took 0 bases from V and 4 from J; bases not matched to a gene: 11.

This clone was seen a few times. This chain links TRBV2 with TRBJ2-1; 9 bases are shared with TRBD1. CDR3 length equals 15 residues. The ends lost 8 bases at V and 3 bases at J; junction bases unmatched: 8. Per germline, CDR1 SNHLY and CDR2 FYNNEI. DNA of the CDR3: TGTGCCAGCCTCAACAGGGGGCATTTCTACAATGAGCAGTTCTTC. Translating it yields CASLNRGHFYNEQFF.

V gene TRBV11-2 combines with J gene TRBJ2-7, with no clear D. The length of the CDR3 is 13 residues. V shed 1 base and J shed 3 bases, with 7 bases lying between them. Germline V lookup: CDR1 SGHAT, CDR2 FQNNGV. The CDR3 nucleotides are TGTGCCAGCAGCTTAGGAGAATTCTACGAGCAGTACTTC. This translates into CASSLGEFYEQYF.

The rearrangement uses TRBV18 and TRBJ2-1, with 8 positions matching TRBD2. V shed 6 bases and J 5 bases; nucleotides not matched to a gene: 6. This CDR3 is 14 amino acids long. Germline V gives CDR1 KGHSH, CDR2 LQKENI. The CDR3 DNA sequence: TGTGCCAGCTCTAGAGCGGGAGTTGACAATGAGCAGTTCTTC. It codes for CASSRAGVDNEQFF.

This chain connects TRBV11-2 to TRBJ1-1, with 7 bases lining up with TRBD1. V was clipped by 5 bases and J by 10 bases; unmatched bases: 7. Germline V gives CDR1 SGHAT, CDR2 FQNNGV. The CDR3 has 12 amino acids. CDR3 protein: CASSPTGVAAFF. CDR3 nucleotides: TGTGCCAGCAGCCCTACAGGGGTAGCAGCTTTCTTT.

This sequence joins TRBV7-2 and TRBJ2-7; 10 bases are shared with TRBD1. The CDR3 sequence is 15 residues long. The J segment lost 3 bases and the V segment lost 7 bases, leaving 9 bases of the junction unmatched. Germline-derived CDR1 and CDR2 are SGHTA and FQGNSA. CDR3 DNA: TGTGCCAGCAACCTGTGGGGGACAGGGGACTACGAGCAGTACTTC. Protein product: CASNLWGTGDYEQYF. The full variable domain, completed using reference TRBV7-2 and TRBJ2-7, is GAGVSQSPSNKVTEKGKDVELRCDPISGHTALYWYRQSLGQGLEFLIYFQGNSAPDKSGLPSDRFSAERTGGSVSTLTIQRTQQEDSAVYLCASNLWGTGDYEQYFGPGTRLTVT.

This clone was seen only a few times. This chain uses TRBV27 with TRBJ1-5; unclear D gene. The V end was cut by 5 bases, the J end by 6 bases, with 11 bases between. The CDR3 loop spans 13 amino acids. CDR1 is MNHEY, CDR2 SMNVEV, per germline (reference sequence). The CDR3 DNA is TGTGCCAGCAGTACCCAATTGGGTCAGCCCCAGCATTTT. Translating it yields CASSTQLGQPQHF.

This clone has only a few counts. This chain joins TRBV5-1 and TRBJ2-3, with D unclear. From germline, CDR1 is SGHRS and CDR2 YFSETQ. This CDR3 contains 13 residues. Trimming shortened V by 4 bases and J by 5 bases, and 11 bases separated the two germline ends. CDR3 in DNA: TGCGCCAGCAGCGACTTTGACAAAGATACGCAGTATTTT. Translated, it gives CASSDFDKDTQYF.

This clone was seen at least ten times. The CDR3 sequence is CASSLESGGQPQHF. The DNA for the CDR3 is TGTGCCAGCAGCTTGGAGTCTGGAGGGCAGCCCCAGCATTTT. The chain employs TRBV5-8 and TRBJ1-5; no reliable D call. The V gene's germline CDR1 is SGHTS and CDR2 YDEGEE. V gave up 0 bases and J gave up 7 bases, with 11 bases separating them. This CDR3 comprises 14 residues. Full variable domain (rest looked up from reference TRBV5-8 and TRBJ1-5): EAGVTQSPTHLIKTRGQQATLRCSPISGHTSVYWYQQALGLGLQFLLWYDEGEERNRGNFPPRFSGRQFPNYSSELNVNALELEDSALYLCASSLESGGQPQHFGDGTRLSIL.

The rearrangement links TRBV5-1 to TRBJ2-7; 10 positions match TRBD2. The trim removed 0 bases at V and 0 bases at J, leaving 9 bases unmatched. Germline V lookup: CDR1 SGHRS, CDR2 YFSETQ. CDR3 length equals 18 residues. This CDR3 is CASSLGLAGAPSSYEQYF. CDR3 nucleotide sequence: TGCGCCAGCAGCTTGGGGCTAGCGGGAGCGCCGAGCTCCTACGAGCAGTACTTC. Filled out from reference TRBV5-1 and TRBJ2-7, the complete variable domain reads KAGVTQTPRYLIKTRGQQVTLSCSPISGHRSVSWYQQTPGQGLQFLFEYFSETQRNKGNFPGRFSGRQFSNSRSEMNVSTLELGDSALYLCASSLGLAGAPSSYEQYFGPGTRLTVT.

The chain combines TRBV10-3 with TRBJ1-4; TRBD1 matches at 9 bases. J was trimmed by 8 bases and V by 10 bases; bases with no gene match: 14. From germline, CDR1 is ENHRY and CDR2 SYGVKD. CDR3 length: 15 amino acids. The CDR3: CATSATGGGNEKLFF. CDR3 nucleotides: TGTGCCACTTCGGCAACAGGGGGCGGAAACGAAAAACTGTTTTTT.

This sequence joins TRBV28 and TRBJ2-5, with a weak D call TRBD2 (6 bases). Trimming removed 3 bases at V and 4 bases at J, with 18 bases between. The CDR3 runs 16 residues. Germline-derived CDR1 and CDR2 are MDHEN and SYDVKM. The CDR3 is CASSLPGARFGETQYF. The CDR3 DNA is TGTGCCAGCAGTTTGCCGGGAGCGCGGTTTGGAGAGACCCAGTACTTC.